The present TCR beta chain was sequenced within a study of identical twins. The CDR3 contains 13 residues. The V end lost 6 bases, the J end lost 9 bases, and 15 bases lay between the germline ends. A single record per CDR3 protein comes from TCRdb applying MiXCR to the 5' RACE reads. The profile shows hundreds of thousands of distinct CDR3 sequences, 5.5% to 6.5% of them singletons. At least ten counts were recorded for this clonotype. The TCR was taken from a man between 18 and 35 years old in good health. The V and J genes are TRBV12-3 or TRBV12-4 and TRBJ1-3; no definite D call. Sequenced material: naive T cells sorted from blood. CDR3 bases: TGTGCCAGCAGCCATGGGGTTGAGGGCACCATATATTTT. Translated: CASSHGVEGTIYF.